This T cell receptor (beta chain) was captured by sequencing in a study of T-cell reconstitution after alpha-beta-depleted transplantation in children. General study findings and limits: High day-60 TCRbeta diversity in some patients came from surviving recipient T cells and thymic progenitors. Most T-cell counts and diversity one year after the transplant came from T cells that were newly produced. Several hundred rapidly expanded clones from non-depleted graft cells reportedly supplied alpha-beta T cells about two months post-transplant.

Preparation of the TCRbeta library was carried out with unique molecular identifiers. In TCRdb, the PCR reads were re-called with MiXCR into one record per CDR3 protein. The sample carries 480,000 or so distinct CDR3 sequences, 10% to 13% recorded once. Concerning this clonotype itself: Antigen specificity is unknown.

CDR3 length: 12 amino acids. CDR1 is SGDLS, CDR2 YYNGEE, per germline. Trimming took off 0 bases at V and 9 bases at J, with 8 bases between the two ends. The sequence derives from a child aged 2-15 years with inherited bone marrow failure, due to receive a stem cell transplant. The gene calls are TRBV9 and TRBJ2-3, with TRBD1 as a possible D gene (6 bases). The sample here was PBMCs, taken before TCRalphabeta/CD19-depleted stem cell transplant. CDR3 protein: CASSVGRGTQYF. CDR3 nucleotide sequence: TGTGCCAGCAGCGTAGGCAGGGGAACGCAGTATTTT.